The clone carrying this TCR beta chain was seen more than once but under ten times. Its antigen remains unidentified. The sample belongs to a study of T-cell reconstitution after alpha-beta-depleted transplantation in children. Study-wide points: By one year post-transplant, T-cell counts and diversity largely arose from T cells that were newly produced. Roughly two months post-transplant, alpha-beta T cells reportedly originated from several hundred graft clones that had expanded.

Trimming removed 5 bases from V and 2 bases from J, with 16 bases in between. Germline CDR1 SGHTA, CDR2 FQGNSA. CDR3 length: 16 amino acids. Unique molecular identifiers featured in how the TCRbeta library was prepared. One entry per CDR3 protein, called by TCRdb with MiXCR from the PCR reads. Here the sample spans 98,000 or so distinct CDR3 sequences, around 22% being singletons. The V and J genes are TRBV7-2 and TRBJ2-1; possible D gene TRBD2, 6 bases. This sample comprised PBMCs, obtained before TCRalphabeta/CD19-depleted stem cell transplant. The receptor was derived from a boy between 2 and 10 years old with acute lymphoblastic leukemia, due to receive a stem cell transplant. The CDR3 here is CASSPLSGSPYNEQFF. The CDR3 DNA follows: TGTGCCAGCAGCCCTCTTAGCGGATCCCCCTACAATGAGCAGTTCTTC.